The entry below gives a single T cell receptor beta chain sequence along with its context. Its antigen remains unknown. CDR1 is SEHNR and CDR2 is FQNEAQ in the germline V gene (reference sequence). There are 12 residues in the CDR3. V dropped 1 base and J dropped 9 bases, with 7 bases sitting between them. Amplified regions were TCR beta CDR3 sequences from RNA transcripts. The HTBI set primed first-round TCR CDR3 RT-PCR. TCRdb re-called the multiplex PCR reads with MiXCR, one entry per CDR3 protein. The data contain hundreds of thousands of distinct CDR3 sequences, about 20% of them singletons. This specimen belongs to a study of T cells in Graves' hyperthyroidism and ophthalmopathy. Uncontrolled infection, other autoimmune disease, pregnancy and lactation each barred patients from inclusion. Diagnosing involved the use of clinical symptoms, serum thyroxine and TRAb, thyroid ultrasound and orbital computed tomography.

Study-level points and caveats: Stable hyperthyroidism and ophthalmopathy were separated using 13 V-J signatures.

The gene calls are TRBV7-9 and TRBJ2-1; no clear D. Sequencing used blood. This receptor was taken from a man in his forties or fifties with Graves' ophthalmopathy. CDR3 loop: CASSLVAAEQFF. The CDR3 DNA reads TGTGCCAGCAGCTTAGTGGCAGCTGAGCAGTTCTTC.